This is a list of T cell receptor beta chains from one sample in a study of T cells in Graves' hyperthyroidism and ophthalmopathy. TCRdb ran MiXCR on the multiplex PCR reads and lists one entry per CDR3 protein. The data show hundreds of thousands of distinct CDR3 sequences, with 11% to 15% seen just once and around 27% held by the top ten. Sequenced: blood. The source is a man in his forties or fifties with Graves' ophthalmopathy. The CDR3 runs from the conserved cysteine through the conserved F or W. Fields, in order: J gene, D gene, clone size, V gene, CDR3 protein, CDR3 DNA. The D gene is left open where the match is weak. Clone size, where shown, is once, few, many, or a class for clones that have expanded.

j_call: TRBJ2-7
d_call: -
clone_size: -
v_call: TRBV3-1
cdr3_aa: CASSPGLSATEQYF
cdr3_nt: TGTGCCAGCAGCCCAGGACTCTCTGCTACCGAGCAGTACTTC

j_call: TRBJ1-2
d_call: TRBD1
clone_size: many
v_call: TRBV5-1
cdr3_aa: CASSFTTGGYGYTF
cdr3_nt: TGCGCCAGCAGCTTTACCACAGGGGGCTATGGCTACACCTTC

j_call: TRBJ2-7
d_call: -
clone_size: -
v_call: TRBV3-1
cdr3_aa: CASSRTDRSYEQYF
cdr3_nt: TGTGCCAGCAGCCGCACTGATCGCTCCTACGAGCAGTACTTC

j_call: TRBJ2-7
d_call: -
clone_size: many
v_call: TRBV29-1
cdr3_aa: CSVAFTHEQYF
cdr3_nt: TGCAGCGTTGCGTTTACACACGAGCAGTACTTC

j_call: TRBJ2-3
d_call: TRBD2
clone_size: many
v_call: TRBV20-1
cdr3_aa: CSLASGSTDTQYF
cdr3_nt: TGCTCGTTGGCTAGCGGGAGTACAGATACGCAGTATTTT

j_call: TRBJ2-1
d_call: -
clone_size: many
v_call: TRBV4-1
cdr3_aa: CASSSPGRTNEQFF
cdr3_nt: TGCGCCAGCAGTTCTCCGGGACGGACCAATGAGCAGTTCTTC

j_call: TRBJ1-4
d_call: -
clone_size: once
v_call: TRBV20-1
cdr3_aa: CSARHDEKLFF
cdr3_nt: TGCAGTGCTAGACACGATGAAAAACTGTTTTTT

j_call: TRBJ1-2
d_call: -
clone_size: many
v_call: TRBV12-5
cdr3_aa: CASGLVGAGDDYGYTF
cdr3_nt: TGTGCTAGTGGTTTGGTTGGGGCAGGGGATGACTATGGCTACACCTTC

j_call: TRBJ2-6
d_call: -
clone_size: few
v_call: TRBV27
cdr3_aa: CASSFWVSGANVLTF
cdr3_nt: TGTGCCAGCAGTTTTTGGGTTTCTGGGGCCAACGTCCTGACTTTC

j_call: TRBJ2-7
d_call: TRBD1
clone_size: -
v_call: TRBV19
cdr3_aa: CASRKRGQASNEQYF
cdr3_nt: TGTGCCAGTCGGAAGAGGGGGCAGGCGTCTAACGAGCAGTACTTC

j_call: TRBJ2-7
d_call: TRBD2
clone_size: few
v_call: TRBV3-1
cdr3_aa: CASSPGREGRHEQYF
cdr3_nt: TGTGCCAGCAGCCCCGGACGGGAGGGCCGCCACGAGCAGTACTTC

j_call: TRBJ1-2
d_call: -
clone_size: -
v_call: TRBV2
cdr3_aa: CASSDRERHTF
cdr3_nt: TGTGCCAGCAGTGATAGGGAACGACACACCTTC

j_call: TRBJ2-1
d_call: TRBD1
clone_size: few
v_call: TRBV28
cdr3_aa: CATTQRDRGFHEQFF
cdr3_nt: TGTGCCACTACCCAACGGGACAGGGGTTTCCATGAGCAGTTCTTC

j_call: TRBJ2-6
d_call: -
clone_size: -
v_call: TRBV14
cdr3_aa: CASSPLDRKVHSGANVLTF
cdr3_nt: TGTGCCAGCAGCCCCCTCGATCGGAAGGTCCACTCTGGGGCCAACGTCCTGACTTTC

j_call: TRBJ2-5
d_call: TRBD2
clone_size: few
v_call: TRBV2
cdr3_aa: CASSLAGVEQETQYF
cdr3_nt: TGTGCCAGCAGTCTAGCGGGAGTAGAACAAGAGACCCAGTACTTC

j_call: TRBJ2-7
d_call: TRBD2
clone_size: few
v_call: TRBV12-3/TRBV12-4
cdr3_aa: CASSLAGTSYNEQYF
cdr3_nt: TGTGCCAGCAGTTTAGCGGGGACTAGCTATAACGAGCAGTACTTC

j_call: TRBJ1-5
d_call: -
clone_size: -
v_call: TRBV19
cdr3_aa: CASSIGGSNQPQHF
cdr3_nt: TGTGCCAGTAGTATCGGGGGAAGCAATCAGCCCCAGCATTTT

j_call: TRBJ2-3
d_call: -
clone_size: few
v_call: TRBV20-1
cdr3_aa: CSAIREDTQYF
cdr3_nt: TGCAGTGCTATTCGGGAAGATACGCAGTATTTT

j_call: TRBJ1-2
d_call: -
clone_size: few
v_call: TRBV29-1
cdr3_aa: CSVDEGGDYGYTF
cdr3_nt: TGCAGCGTTGATGAGGGGGGTGACTATGGCTACACCTTC

j_call: TRBJ1-1
d_call: -
clone_size: many
v_call: TRBV2
cdr3_aa: CASRPRVMNTEAFF
cdr3_nt: TGTGCCAGCAGGCCCAGGGTCATGAACACTGAAGCTTTCTTT

j_call: TRBJ2-1
d_call: -
clone_size: -
v_call: TRBV28
cdr3_aa: CASSFGGRNNEQFF
cdr3_nt: TGTGCCAGCAGTTTTGGCGGAAGGAACAATGAGCAGTTCTTC

j_call: TRBJ2-7
d_call: -
clone_size: -
v_call: TRBV6-2/TRBV6-3
cdr3_aa: CASADYEQYF
cdr3_nt: TGTGCCAGCGCAGATTACGAGCAGTACTTC

j_call: TRBJ2-5
d_call: -
clone_size: -
v_call: TRBV6-1
cdr3_aa: CASRAREETQYF
cdr3_nt: TGTGCCAGCAGGGCTAGAGAAGAGACCCAGTACTTC

j_call: TRBJ2-1
d_call: -
clone_size: -
v_call: TRBV20-1
cdr3_aa: CGTVGAWHNEQFF
cdr3_nt: TGCGGAACTGTAGGGGCTTGGCACAATGAGCAGTTCTTC

j_call: TRBJ2-1
d_call: -
clone_size: -
v_call: TRBV9
cdr3_aa: CARNDTDEDNEQFF
cdr3_nt: TGTGCCAGAAACGACACGGACGAGGACAATGAGCAGTTCTTC

j_call: TRBJ2-5
d_call: TRBD2
clone_size: -
v_call: TRBV11-2
cdr3_aa: CASSLAVAGVEQETQYF
cdr3_nt: TGTGCCAGCAGCTTGGCCGTAGCGGGAGTAGAACAAGAGACCCAGTACTTC

j_call: TRBJ1-2
d_call: TRBD1
clone_size: many
v_call: TRBV4-1
cdr3_aa: CASSQVGQGFGYTF
cdr3_nt: TGCGCCAGCAGCCAAGTGGGACAGGGTTTCGGCTACACCTTC

j_call: TRBJ2-7
d_call: -
clone_size: many
v_call: TRBV20-1
cdr3_aa: CSAQRGGTEQYF
cdr3_nt: TGCAGTGCTCAAAGGGGGGGGACCGAGCAGTACTTC

j_call: TRBJ1-3
d_call: TRBD1
clone_size: many
v_call: TRBV28
cdr3_aa: CASSPYPRTGGGSGNTIYF
cdr3_nt: TGTGCCAGCAGTCCCTATCCCAGGACAGGGGGGGGCTCTGGAAACACCATATATTTT

j_call: TRBJ2-7
d_call: TRBD1
clone_size: few
v_call: TRBV12-3/TRBV12-4
cdr3_aa: CASSLLGTAYEQYF
cdr3_nt: TGTGCCAGCAGTTTACTCGGGACAGCCTACGAGCAGTACTTC

j_call: TRBJ2-7
d_call: -
clone_size: -
v_call: TRBV14
cdr3_aa: CASSQDLESGPYRGQYF
cdr3_nt: TGTGCCAGCAGCCAAGATCTGGAGAGCGGGCCATATCGGGGGCAGTACTTC

j_call: TRBJ2-3
d_call: TRBD2
clone_size: few
v_call: TRBV7-9
cdr3_aa: CASSLGASGRRTDTQYF
cdr3_nt: TGTGCCAGCAGCTTAGGGGCTAGCGGGAGGCGCACAGATACGCAGTATTTT

j_call: TRBJ2-1
d_call: TRBD2
clone_size: many
v_call: TRBV7-2
cdr3_aa: CASSLGLAYNEQFF
cdr3_nt: TGTGCCAGCAGCCTGGGACTAGCTTACAATGAGCAGTTCTTC

j_call: TRBJ1-2
d_call: -
clone_size: -
v_call: TRBV6-4
cdr3_aa: CASSDEFGYTF
cdr3_nt: TGTGCCAGCAGTGATGAGTTTGGCTACACCTTC

j_call: TRBJ2-7
d_call: -
clone_size: many
v_call: TRBV12-3/TRBV12-4
cdr3_aa: CASSPFSGPYEQYF
cdr3_nt: TGTGCCAGCAGTCCGTTTTCTGGTCCCTACGAGCAGTACTTC

j_call: TRBJ1-1
d_call: -
clone_size: -
v_call: TRBV12-3/TRBV12-4
cdr3_aa: CASSFSVGVDRAFF
cdr3_nt: TGTGCCAGCAGTTTTTCGGTTGGAGTGGACCGGGCTTTCTTT